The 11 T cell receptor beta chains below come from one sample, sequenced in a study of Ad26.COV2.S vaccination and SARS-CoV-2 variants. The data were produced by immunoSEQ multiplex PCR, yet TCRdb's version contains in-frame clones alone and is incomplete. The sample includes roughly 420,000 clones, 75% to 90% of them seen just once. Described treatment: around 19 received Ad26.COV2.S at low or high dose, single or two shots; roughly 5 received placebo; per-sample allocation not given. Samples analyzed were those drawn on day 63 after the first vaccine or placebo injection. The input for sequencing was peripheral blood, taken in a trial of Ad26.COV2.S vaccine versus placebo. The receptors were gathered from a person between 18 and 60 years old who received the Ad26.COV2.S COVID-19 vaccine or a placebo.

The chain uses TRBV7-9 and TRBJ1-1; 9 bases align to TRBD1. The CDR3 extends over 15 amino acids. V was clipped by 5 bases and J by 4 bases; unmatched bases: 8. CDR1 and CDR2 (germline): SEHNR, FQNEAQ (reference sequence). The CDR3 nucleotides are TGTGCCAGCAGCCCTGGGACAGGGTCTTTCACTGAAGCTTTCTTT. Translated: CASSPGTGSFTEAFF.

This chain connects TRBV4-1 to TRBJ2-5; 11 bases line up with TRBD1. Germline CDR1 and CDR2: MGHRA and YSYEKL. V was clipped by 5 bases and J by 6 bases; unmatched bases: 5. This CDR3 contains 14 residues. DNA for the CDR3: TGCGCCAGCAGCAAGGACAGGGGGCCGAAGACCCAGTACTTC. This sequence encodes CASSKDRGPKTQYF.

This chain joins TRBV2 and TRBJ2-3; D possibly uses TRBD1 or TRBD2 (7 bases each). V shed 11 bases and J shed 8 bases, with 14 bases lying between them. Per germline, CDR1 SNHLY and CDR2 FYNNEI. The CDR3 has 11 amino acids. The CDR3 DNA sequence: TGTGCCTTCCAGGGGGGGGGTACGCAGTATTTT. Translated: CAFQGGGTQYF.

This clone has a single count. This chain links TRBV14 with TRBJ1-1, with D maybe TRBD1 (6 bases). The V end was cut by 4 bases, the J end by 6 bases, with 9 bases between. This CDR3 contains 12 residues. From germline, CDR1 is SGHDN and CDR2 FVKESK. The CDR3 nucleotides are TGTGCCAGCAGCCGACAGGTACCTGAAGCTTTCTTT. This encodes CASSRQVPEAFF. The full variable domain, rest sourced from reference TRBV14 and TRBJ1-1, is EAGVTQFPSHSVIEKGQTVTLRCDPISGHDNLYWYRRVMGKEIKFLLHFVKESKQDESGMPNNRFLAERTGGTYSTLKVQPAELEDSGVYFCASSRQVPEAFFGQGTRLTVV.

This CDR3 reads CASSRTSYRGGELFF. CDR3 DNA: TGTGCCAGCAGTAGAACTAGCTACCGGGGCGGGGAGCTGTTTTTT. The chain couples TRBV7-9 to TRBJ2-2; D possibly corresponds to TRBD2 (6 bases). Germline V gene data show CDR1 as SEHNR and CDR2 as FQNEAQ (reference sequence). V lost 6 bases to trimming and J lost 7 bases, with 18 bases between them. CDR3 size: 15 residues.

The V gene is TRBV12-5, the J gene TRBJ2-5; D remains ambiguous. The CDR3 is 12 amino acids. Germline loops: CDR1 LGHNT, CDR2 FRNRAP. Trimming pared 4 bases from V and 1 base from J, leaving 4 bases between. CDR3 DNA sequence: TGTGCTAGTGGTTCAAGCCAAGAGACCCAGTACTTC. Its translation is CASGSSQETQYF. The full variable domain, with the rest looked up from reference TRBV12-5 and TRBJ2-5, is DARVTQTPRHKVTEMGQEVTMRCQPILGHNTVFWYRQTMMQGLELLAYFRNRAPLDDSGMPKDRFSAEMPDATLATLKIQPSEPRDSAVYFCASGSSQETQYFGPGTRLLVL.

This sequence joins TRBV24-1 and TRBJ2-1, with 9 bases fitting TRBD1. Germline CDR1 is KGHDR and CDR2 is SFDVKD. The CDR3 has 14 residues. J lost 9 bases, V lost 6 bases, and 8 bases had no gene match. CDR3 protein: CATSKPGQGIEQFF. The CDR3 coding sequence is TGTGCCACCAGTAAACCGGGACAGGGAATTGAGCAGTTCTTC.

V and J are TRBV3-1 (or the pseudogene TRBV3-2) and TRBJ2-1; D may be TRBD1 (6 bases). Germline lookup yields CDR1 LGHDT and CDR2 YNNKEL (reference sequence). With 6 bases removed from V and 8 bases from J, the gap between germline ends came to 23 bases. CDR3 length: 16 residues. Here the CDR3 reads CASRAGVAEEDDEQFF. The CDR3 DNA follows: TGTGCCAGCAGGGCAGGGGTGGCGGAGGAGGACGATGAGCAGTTCTTC.

The CDR3 sequence is CASSLPVMATNYGYTF. CDR3 coding DNA: TGTGCCAGCAGCCTTCCCGTGATGGCCACTAACTATGGCTACACCTTC. This chain connects TRBV6-7 to TRBJ1-2; D unclear. TRBV6-7 is treated as an ORF (open reading frame) with a function not yet certain. Trimming left V 6 bases short and J 0 bases short, with 17 bases between. This CDR3 has 16 residues.

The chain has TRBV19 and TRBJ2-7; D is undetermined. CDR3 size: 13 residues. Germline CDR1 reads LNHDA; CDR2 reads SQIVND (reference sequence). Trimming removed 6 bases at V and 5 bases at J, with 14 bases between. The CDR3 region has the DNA TGTGCCAGTAGGGGCCTCCAGCAGCACGAGCAGTACTTC. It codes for CASRGLQQHEQYF.

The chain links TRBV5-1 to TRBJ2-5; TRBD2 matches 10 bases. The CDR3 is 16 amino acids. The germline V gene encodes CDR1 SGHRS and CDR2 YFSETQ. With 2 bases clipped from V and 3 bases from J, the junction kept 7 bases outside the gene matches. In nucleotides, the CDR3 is TGCGCCAGCAGCTTAGGTCTGCTAGCGGGGGAAGAGACCCAGTACTTC. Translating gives CASSLGLLAGEETQYF.